Presented here are 12 T cell receptor beta chains from one specimen sequenced in a study of blood T cell repertoires in COVID-19. Produced via immunoSEQ multiplex PCR; TCRdb's table is partial and in-frame only. The sample includes around 31,000 clones, roughly nine tenths of them seen just once. Sequenced sample: peripheral blood. The source of these receptors is an elderly man with acute or convalescent COVID-19.

The CDR3 sequence: CAWGGTYNEQFF. The CDR3 bases are TGTGCCTGGGGAGGGACCTACAATGAGCAGTTCTTC. V gene TRBV7-9 combines with J gene TRBJ2-1; 7 bases map to TRBD2. This CDR3 region has 12 residues. The V gene's germline CDR1 is SEHNR and CDR2 FQNEAQ (reference sequence). The junction had 3 bases not matched to a gene; V was cut back by 11 bases and J by 2 bases.

The rearrangement links TRBV30 to TRBJ1-1; the D gene is possibly TRBD1 (6 bases). The CDR3 runs 12 residues. With 0 bases removed from V and 11 bases from J, the gap between germline ends came to 13 bases. CDR1 is GTSNPN and CDR2 is SVGIG in the germline V gene (reference sequence). The chain's CDR3 is CAWSVTQGKAFF. The DNA of the CDR3 is TGTGCCTGGAGTGTAACCCAGGGGAAGGCTTTCTTT.

This sequence joins TRBV5-1 and TRBJ2-2; 9 positions agree with TRBD1. With V trimmed by 9 bases and J by 3 bases, 9 bases remained unmatched. This CDR3 contains 15 residues. In germline, CDR1 is SGHRS, CDR2 YFSETQ. The CDR3 DNA reads TGCGCCACGGCGCTAGACAGGGGGGACACCGGGGAGCTGTTTTTT. Translated, it gives CATALDRGDTGELFF.

The chain has TRBV6-5 and TRBJ2-2; D not resolved. V shed 4 bases and J shed 0 bases, with 6 bases lying between them. CDR1 and CDR2 from the germline V gene are MNHEY and SVGAGI. CDR3 size: 14 residues. CDR3 sequence reads: CASSLLANTGELFF. CDR3 DNA sequence: TGTGCCAGCAGTTTACTCGCGAACACCGGGGAGCTGTTTTTT.

The chain employs TRBV6-1 and TRBJ2-7, with TRBD2 as a possible D gene (6 bases). The CDR3 is 18 amino acids. Germline assignment: CDR1 MNHNS and CDR2 SASEGT. Trimming took 0 bases from V and 0 from J, leaving 18 bases between them. DNA of the CDR3: TGTGCCAGCAGTGAAGCCCCCCTTTGGGAGGCGAGCTCCTACGAGCAGTACTTC. Translation: CASSEAPLWEASSYEQYF.

The chain is built from TRBV2 and TRBJ1-6; D gene ambiguous. Germline values: CDR1 SNHLY, CDR2 FYNNEI. This CDR3 is 15 amino acids long. Trimming left V 4 bases short and J 5 bases short, with 12 bases between. CDR3 in DNA: TGTGCCAGCAGTGTGGCGGGCGGGAATAATTCACCCCTCCACTTT. This gives the protein CASSVAGGNNSPLHF. Using reference TRBV2 and TRBJ1-6 for the parts outside the CDR3, the full variable domain is EPEVTQTPSHQVTQMGQEVILRCVPISNHLYFYWYRQILGQKVEFLVSFYNNEISEKSEIFDDQFSVERPDGSNFTLKIRSTKLEDSAMYFCASSVAGGNNSPLHFGNGTRLTVT.

The chain has TRBV3-1 (or the pseudogene TRBV3-2) and TRBJ1-1; 11 bases line up with TRBD1. Unmatched junction bases numbered 13, after V lost 1 base and J lost 6 bases. This CDR3 comprises 18 residues. CDR1 and CDR2 from the germline V gene are LGHDT and YNNKEL (reference sequence). The chain's CDR3 is CASSQGGWDRGTGAEAFF. CDR3 nucleotide sequence: TGTGCCAGCAGCCAAGGGGGGTGGGACAGGGGGACAGGCGCTGAAGCTTTCTTT.

The chain carries TRBV10-1 and TRBJ1-2; D ambiguous. Germline lookup yields CDR1 WNHNN and CDR2 SYGVQD (reference sequence). V dropped 0 bases and J dropped 2 bases, with 4 bases sitting between them. The CDR3 totals 13 residues. The CDR3 sequence: CASSESGNYGYTF. CDR3 bases: TGCGCCAGCAGTGAGTCGGGCAACTATGGCTACACCTTC.

There are a few counts of this clone. This rearrangement joins TRBV18 to TRBJ2-2, with D possibly TRBD1 on 6 matching bases. Germline-derived CDR1 and CDR2 are KGHSH and LQKENI. The CDR3 length is 16 residues. Trimming removed 4 bases from V and 3 bases from J, with 15 bases in between. The DNA for the CDR3 is TGTGCCAGCTCACGCGCTACAGGGTCGGACACCGGGGAGCTGTTTTTT. Protein product: CASSRATGSDTGELFF.

V and J are TRBV11-2 and TRBJ1-1; maybe TRBD1 (6 bases). V was clipped by 6 bases and J by 5 bases, with 22 bases between them. CDR3 length: 16 residues. Germline CDR1 and CDR2: SGHAT and FQNNGV. CDR3 amino acids: CASRHTTAGTRTEAFF. In nucleotides, the CDR3 is TGTGCCAGCAGACACACCACCGCCGGGACACGAACTGAAGCTTTCTTT.

The chain employs TRBV5-6 and TRBJ2-2, with TRBD1 matching 10 bases. The germline gives CDR1 SGHDT, CDR2 YYEEEE. After removal of 4 bases from V and 4 bases from J, the junction contained 7 bases not matched to a gene. This CDR3 spans 16 amino acids. This CDR3 reads CASSTGTGVSTGELFF. CDR3 DNA: TGTGCCAGCAGCACTGGGACAGGGGTTTCCACCGGGGAGCTGTTTTTT.

This rearrangement joins TRBV18 to TRBJ2-5; TRBD1 aligns across 7 bases. The germline V gene encodes CDR1 KGHSH and CDR2 LQKENI. With V trimmed by 4 bases and J by 4 bases, 3 bases remained unmatched. This CDR3 region has 13 residues. This CDR3 is CASSQSGGETQYF. CDR3 DNA sequence: TGTGCCAGCTCACAATCAGGGGGAGAGACCCAGTACTTC.